The table lists the clone carrying this T cell receptor (beta chain) with a few counts. Its target is not known. This entry comes from a study of T cells after yellow fever vaccination. 5'RACE template switching generated TCR cDNA, adding a universal primer site and UMIs. TCRdb ran MiXCR on the 5' RACE reads and lists one entry per CDR3 protein. The sample holds about 49,000 distinct CDR3 sequences, roughly 7% seen once. Study-wide findings and caveats: By day 5 rather than day 15, the secondary response had peaked, though it was weaker. Abundant bulk-derived clonotypes could contaminate FACS-sorted repertoires. Clonotypes shared by both compartments, CD4 and CD8, made up a small share.

The input for sequencing was CD8+ T cells sorted from PBMCs, taken roughly 15 days after the first yellow fever vaccination. This sequence originates from a young man who received the YFV17D yellow fever vaccine.

The CDR3 spells CASSLSSYEQYF. CDR3 DNA sequence: TGTGCCAGCAGCTTATCGTCCTACGAGCAGTACTTC. V gene TRBV5-8 combines with J gene TRBJ2-7, with D uncertain. V dropped 2 bases and J dropped 1 base, with 4 bases sitting between them. The CDR3 sequence is 12 residues long. The germline gives CDR1 SGHTS, CDR2 YDEGEE.